The present TCR beta chain was sequenced within a study of monozygotic twins with inflammatory bowel disease. Study-level results: Especially where disease activity was present, IBD patients had fewer clonotypes in common with others than healthy twins did. Perhaps reflecting limited power, concordant and discordant twins did not differ in repertoire similarity. Support for any single strong IBD-associated signal or clonotype was not found.

Details on this clonotype: As yet, its antigen is unknown.

One entry per CDR3 protein, without DNA, is what TCRdb gives after re-calling the 5' RACE reads. Recorded here are over 110,000 distinct CDR3 sequences; the top ten clones represent approximately 2.5%. The CDR3 has 17 amino acids. CDR1 is SGHAT, CDR2 FQNNGV, per germline. The chain links TRBV11-2 to TRBJ2-4; TCRdb's D gene call, TRBD1, goes unchecked for lack of DNA. Specimen: blood. This receptor was taken from a human donor with ulcerative colitis or Crohn's disease, or a healthy co-twin of an affected twin (not recorded which). The CDR3 spells CASSPRTGGGGKNIQYF.